The clone carrying this TCR beta chain was seen only a few times. The antigen is not known. The data were taken from a study of T-cell memory formation after mild COVID-19. Findings of the study overall: Memory cells collected pre-infection included some clones that later responded, suggesting cross-reactive memory joined.

The CDR3 length is 15 residues. J was trimmed by 1 base and V by 1 base; bases with no gene match: 3. TCRdb fed the 5' RACE reads into MiXCR, producing one record per CDR3 protein. This table has about 560,000 distinct CDR3 sequences, about 20% appearing once. This sequence joins TRBV12-3 or TRBV12-4 and TRBJ2-7, with 8 bases identical to TRBD1. The specimen was PBMCs or a T cell subset sorted from them (not recorded which). The receptor was isolated from an adult woman who had mild COVID-19 (a few samples of this study predate the infection). Cell type and time point are not known. CDR3 region: CASSLDRGRSYEQYF. Here the CDR3 DNA reads TGTGCCAGCAGTTTAGACAGGGGGAGGTCCTACGAGCAGTACTTC.